This TCR beta chain was sequenced in a study of shared clonotypes between healthy human individuals. General study points: Shared clonotypes across all four donors exceeded non-shared ones in generation probability.

In the naive CD8 group, cells lacked CD45RO and were positively selected for CCR7, so terminally differentiated effector memory CD45RA+ cells were left out. This clone was detected only once. The antigen is undetermined. Profiling relied on immunoSEQ multiplex PCR, and the TCRdb table lists in-frame clones only, not all of them. The table shows 550,000 to 600,000 clones, with roughly 98% occurring only once. CDR3 length equals 16 residues. Sequenced material: naive CD8+ T cells sorted from blood. The chain carries TRBV21-1 and TRBJ2-7; the D call in the table, TRBD1, was not verified against the DNA. TRBV21-1 is designated a pseudogene. The sequence came from a man aged 30 to 39 in good health. The CDR3 reads CASSLPVDTVSYEQYF. CDR3 nucleotides: TGTGCCAGCAGCCTACCTGTGGACACGGTCTCCTACGAGCAGTACTTC.